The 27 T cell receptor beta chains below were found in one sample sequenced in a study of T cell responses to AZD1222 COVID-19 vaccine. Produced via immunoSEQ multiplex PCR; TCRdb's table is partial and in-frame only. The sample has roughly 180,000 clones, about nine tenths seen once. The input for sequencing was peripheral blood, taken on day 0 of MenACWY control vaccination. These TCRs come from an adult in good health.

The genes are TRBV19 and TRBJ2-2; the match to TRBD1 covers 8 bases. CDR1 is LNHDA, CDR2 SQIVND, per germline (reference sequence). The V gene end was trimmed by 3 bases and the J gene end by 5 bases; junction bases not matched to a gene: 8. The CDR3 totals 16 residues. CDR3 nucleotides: TGTGCCAGTAGTATGGGGACAGGTGGGGCTACCGGGGAGCTGTTTTTT. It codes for CASSMGTGGATGELFF.

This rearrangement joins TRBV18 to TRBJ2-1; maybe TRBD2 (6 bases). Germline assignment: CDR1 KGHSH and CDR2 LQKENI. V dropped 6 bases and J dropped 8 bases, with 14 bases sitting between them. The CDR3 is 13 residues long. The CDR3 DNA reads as TGTGCCAGCTCCCTCACTAGCTTACATGAGCAGTTCTTC. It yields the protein CASSLTSLHEQFF.

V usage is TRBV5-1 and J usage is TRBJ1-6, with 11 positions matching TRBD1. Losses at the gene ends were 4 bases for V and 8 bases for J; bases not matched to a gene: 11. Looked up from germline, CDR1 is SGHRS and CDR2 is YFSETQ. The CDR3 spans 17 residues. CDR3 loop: CASSIEGRTGGDSPLHF. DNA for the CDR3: TGCGCCAGCAGCATTGAGGGGCGGACAGGGGGCGATTCACCCCTCCACTTT.

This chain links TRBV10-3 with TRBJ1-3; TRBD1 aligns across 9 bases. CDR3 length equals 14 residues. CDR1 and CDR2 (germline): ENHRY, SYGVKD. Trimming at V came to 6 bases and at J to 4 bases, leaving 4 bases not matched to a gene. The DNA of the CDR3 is TGTGCCATCAGACAGGGGGCGCCCGGAAACACCATATATTTT. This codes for CAIRQGAPGNTIYF.

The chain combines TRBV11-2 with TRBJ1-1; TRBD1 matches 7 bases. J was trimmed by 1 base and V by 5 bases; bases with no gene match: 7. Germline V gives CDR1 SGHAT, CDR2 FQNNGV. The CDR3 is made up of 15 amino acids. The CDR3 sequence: CASSMEGTANTEAFF. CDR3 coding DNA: TGTGCCAGCAGCATGGAGGGGACAGCGAACACTGAAGCTTTCTTT.

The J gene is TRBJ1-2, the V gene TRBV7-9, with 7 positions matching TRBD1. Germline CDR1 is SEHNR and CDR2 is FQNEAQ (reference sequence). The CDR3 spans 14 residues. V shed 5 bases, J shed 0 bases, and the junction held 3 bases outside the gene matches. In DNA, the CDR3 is TGTGCCAGCAGCGGGACAGCAACTAACTATGGCTACACCTTC. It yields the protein CASSGTATNYGYTF.

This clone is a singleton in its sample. The CDR3 loop is CASSLWRRVNQPQHF. DNA for the CDR3: TGTGCCAGCAGTTTATGGCGCAGGGTCAATCAGCCCCAGCATTTT. V is TRBV27 and J is TRBJ1-5, with D perhaps TRBD1 (5 bases). The V end was cut by 1 base, the J end by 3 bases, with 10 bases between. The CDR3 has 15 amino acids. In germline, CDR1 is MNHEY, CDR2 SMNVEV (reference sequence).

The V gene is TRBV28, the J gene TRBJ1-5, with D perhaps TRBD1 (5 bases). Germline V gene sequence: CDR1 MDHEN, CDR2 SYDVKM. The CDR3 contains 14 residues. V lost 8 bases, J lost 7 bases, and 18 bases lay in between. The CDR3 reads CASRREGAGQPQHF. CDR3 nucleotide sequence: TGTGCCAGCCGTCGTGAAGGGGCAGGACAGCCCCAGCATTTT.

CDR3 loop: CASSLGYSGGASETQYF. CDR3 in DNA: TGTGCCAGCAGCTTAGGTTATAGCGGGGGGGCTTCGGAGACCCAGTACTTC. This rearrangement joins TRBV7-6 to TRBJ2-5, with 11 bases that match TRBD2. V lost 1 base and J lost 5; bases outside the gene matches: 9. Germline-derived CDR1 and CDR2 are SGHVS and FNYEAQ. The CDR3 extends over 17 amino acids.

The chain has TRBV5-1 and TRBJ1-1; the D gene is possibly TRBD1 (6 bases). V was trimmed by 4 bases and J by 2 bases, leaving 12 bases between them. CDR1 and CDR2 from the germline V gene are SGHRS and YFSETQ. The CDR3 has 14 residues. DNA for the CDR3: TGCGCCAGCAGCCCCGGACAGCCCAACACTGAAGCTTTCTTT. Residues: CASSPGQPNTEAFF.

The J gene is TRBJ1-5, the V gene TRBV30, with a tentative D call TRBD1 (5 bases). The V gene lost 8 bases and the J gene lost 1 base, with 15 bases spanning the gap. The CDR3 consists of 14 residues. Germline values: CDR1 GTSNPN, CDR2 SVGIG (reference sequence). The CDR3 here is CALGGAGSNQPQHF. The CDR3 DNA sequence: TGTGCCCTTGGAGGGGCTGGGAGCAATCAGCCCCAGCATTTT.

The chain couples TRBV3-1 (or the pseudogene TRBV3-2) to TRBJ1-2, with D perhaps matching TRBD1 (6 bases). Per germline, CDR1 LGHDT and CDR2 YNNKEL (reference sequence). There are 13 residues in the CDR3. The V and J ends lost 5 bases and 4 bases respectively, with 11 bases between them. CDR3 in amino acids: CASSSRGVYGYTF. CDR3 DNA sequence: TGTGCCAGCAGCTCAAGGGGGGTCTATGGCTACACCTTC.

The CDR3 protein is CASSLGGTLYGYTF. The CDR3 region has the DNA TGTGCCAGCAGTTTGGGGGGGACTCTCTATGGCTACACCTTC. This chain links TRBV28 with TRBJ1-2; the D gene is possibly TRBD1 (5 bases). CDR3 size: 14 residues. Deletions cut 3 bases from V and 4 bases from J, with 12 bases between. From germline, CDR1 is MDHEN and CDR2 SYDVKM.

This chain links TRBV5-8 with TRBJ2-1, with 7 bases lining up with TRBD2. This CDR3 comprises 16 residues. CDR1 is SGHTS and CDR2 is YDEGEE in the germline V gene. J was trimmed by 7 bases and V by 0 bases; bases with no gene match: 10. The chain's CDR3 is CASSLAGASGFNEQFF. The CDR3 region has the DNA TGTGCCAGCAGCTTGGCCGGGGCTAGCGGATTTAATGAGCAGTTCTTC.

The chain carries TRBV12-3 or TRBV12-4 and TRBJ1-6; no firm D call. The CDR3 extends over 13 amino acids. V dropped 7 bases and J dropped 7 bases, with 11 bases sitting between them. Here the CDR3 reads CASTLGRNSPLHF. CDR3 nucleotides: TGTGCCAGCACCCTTGGGAGGAATTCACCCCTCCACTTT.

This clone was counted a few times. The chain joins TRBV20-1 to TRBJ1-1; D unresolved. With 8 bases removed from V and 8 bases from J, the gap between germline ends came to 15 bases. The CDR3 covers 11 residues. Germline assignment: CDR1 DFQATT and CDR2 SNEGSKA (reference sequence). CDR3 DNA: TGCAGTACCTACTCCTATTCGGAAGCTTTCTTT. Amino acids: CSTYSYSEAFF.

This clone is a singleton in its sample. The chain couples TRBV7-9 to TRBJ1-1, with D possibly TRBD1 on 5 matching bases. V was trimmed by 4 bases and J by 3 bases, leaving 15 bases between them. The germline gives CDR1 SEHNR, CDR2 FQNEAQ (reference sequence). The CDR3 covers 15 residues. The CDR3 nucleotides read TGTGCCAGCAGCTCGGACCAGGGCAGTTACACTGAAGCTTTCTTT. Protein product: CASSSDQGSYTEAFF.

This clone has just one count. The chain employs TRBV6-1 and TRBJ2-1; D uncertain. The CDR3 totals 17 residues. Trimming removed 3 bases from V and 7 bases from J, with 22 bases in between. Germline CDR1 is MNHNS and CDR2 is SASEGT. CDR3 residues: CASSEIPVSPGRNEQFF. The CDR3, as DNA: TGTGCCAGCAGTGAGATCCCCGTAAGCCCCGGTAGGAATGAGCAGTTCTTC.

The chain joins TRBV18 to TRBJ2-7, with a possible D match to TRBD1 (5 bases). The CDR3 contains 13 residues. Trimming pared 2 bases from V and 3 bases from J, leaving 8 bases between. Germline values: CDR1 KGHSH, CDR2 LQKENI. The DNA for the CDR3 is TGTGCCAGCTCACCAGCAGGGTTCTACGAGCAGTACTTC. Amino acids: CASSPAGFYEQYF.

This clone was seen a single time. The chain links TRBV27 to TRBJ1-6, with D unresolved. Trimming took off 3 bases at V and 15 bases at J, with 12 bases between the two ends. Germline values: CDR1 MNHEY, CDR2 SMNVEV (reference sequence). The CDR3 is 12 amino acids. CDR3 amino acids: CASSFAGSVLHF. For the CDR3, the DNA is TGTGCCAGCAGTTTCGCGGGCTCCGTCCTCCACTTT.

In DNA form, the CDR3 reads TGTGCCAGCTCACCCTTACCCAACTACGAGCAGTACTTC. Protein sequence: CASSPLPNYEQYF. The rearrangement links TRBV18 to TRBJ2-7; D is uncertain. The germline gives CDR1 KGHSH, CDR2 LQKENI. There are 13 residues in the CDR3. Trimming took 3 bases from V and 3 from J, leaving 9 bases between them.

The CDR3 nucleotides are TGTGCCAGCTCACGGTTTGAAGAGACCCAGTACTTC. Its protein is CASSRFEETQYF. The rearrangement joins TRBV18 to TRBJ2-5; D is undetermined. The germline gives CDR1 KGHSH, CDR2 LQKENI. The CDR3 length is 12 residues. Trimming removed 4 bases at V and 3 bases at J, with 6 bases between.

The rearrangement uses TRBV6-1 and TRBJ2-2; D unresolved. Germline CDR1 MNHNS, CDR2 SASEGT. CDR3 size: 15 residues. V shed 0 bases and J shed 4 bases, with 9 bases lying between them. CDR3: CASSEAPQITGELFF. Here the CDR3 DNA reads TGTGCCAGCAGTGAAGCGCCGCAGATCACCGGGGAGCTGTTTTTT.

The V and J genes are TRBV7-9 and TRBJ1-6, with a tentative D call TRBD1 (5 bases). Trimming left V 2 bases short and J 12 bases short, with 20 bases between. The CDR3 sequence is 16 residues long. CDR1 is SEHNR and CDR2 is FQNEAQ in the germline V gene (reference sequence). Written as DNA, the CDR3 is TGTGCCAGCAGCTTACTGGAGGGGCCAACAAAGGGACCCCTCCACTTT. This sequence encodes CASSLLEGPTKGPLHF.

CDR3 DNA: TGTGCCAGCTTCGCCCGGGACAGGCCATTTCGAGCTTTCTTT. Its translation is CASFARDRPFRAFF. The genes are TRBV27 and TRBJ1-1, with 8 nucleotides matching TRBD1. Per the germline V gene, CDR1 is MNHEY and CDR2 is SMNVEV (reference sequence). The CDR3 loop spans 14 amino acids. Germline trimming cut 8 bases from V and 10 bases from J; bases unmatched to any gene: 15.

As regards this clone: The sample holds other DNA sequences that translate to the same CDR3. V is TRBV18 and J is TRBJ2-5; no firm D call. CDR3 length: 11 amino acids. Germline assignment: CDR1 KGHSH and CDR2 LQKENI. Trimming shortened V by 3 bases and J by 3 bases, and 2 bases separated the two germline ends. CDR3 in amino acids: CASSPKETQYF. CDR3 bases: TGTGCCAGCTCACCTAAAGAGACCCAGTACTTC.

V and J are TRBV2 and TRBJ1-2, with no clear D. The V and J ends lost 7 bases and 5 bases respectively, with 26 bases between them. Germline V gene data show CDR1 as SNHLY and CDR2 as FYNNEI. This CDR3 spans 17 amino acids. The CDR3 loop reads CASTERLAGIGWYGYTF. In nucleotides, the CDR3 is TGTGCCAGCACAGAAAGGTTGGCAGGCATAGGCTGGTATGGCTACACCTTC.